The rows below give T cell receptor beta chains drawn from one sample of a study of T cells after yellow fever vaccination. TCRdb itself ran the 5' RACE reads through MiXCR, one entry per CDR3 protein. The top ten hold roughly 18% of the sample, which has 360,000 or so distinct CDR3 sequences, approximately 10% seen once. Specimen: PBMCs, collected on the day of the first yellow fever vaccination. The origin of the receptors is a man aged 18 to 30 who received the YFV17D yellow fever vaccine. The CDR3 runs from the conserved cysteine through the conserved F or W. A D gene is named only where the DNA matches it firmly. Expanded clones are given a class, and other clones once, few, many or no size at all.

>TRBV5-4|few|TRBJ2-5|.
CASSPGGSGRETQYF
TGTGCCAGCAGCCCCGGGGGTAGCGGAAGGGAGACCCAGTACTTC
>TRBV7-9|few|TRBJ2-2|TRBD1
CASTMTGANTGELFF
TGTGCCAGCACCATGACAGGGGCGAACACCGGGGAGCTGTTTTTT
>TRBV6-2/TRBV6-3|many|TRBJ2-7|.
CASSYSPAAFYEQYF
TGTGCCAGCAGTTACAGTCCGGCGGCCTTCTACGAGCAGTACTTC
>TRBV13|few|TRBJ1-1|TRBD1
CASRDGTGDTEAFF
TGTGCCAGCAGAGATGGGACAGGGGATACTGAAGCTTTCTTT
>TRBV10-3|.|TRBJ1-2|TRBD1
CAISRDSTYGYTF
TGTGCCATCAGCCGGGACAGTACCTATGGCTACACCTTC
>TRBV6-2/TRBV6-3|many|TRBJ2-3|TRBD1
CASSRTGATQYF
TGTGCCAGCAGCCGGACAGGCGCTACGCAGTATTTT
>TRBV5-4|many|TRBJ2-3|TRBD1
CASSVQGATDTQYF
TGTGCCAGCAGCGTACAGGGGGCCACAGATACGCAGTATTTT
>TRBV5-1|many|TRBJ2-2|.
CASSLGRGTGELFF
TGCGCCAGCAGCTTGGGGCGCGGGACCGGGGAGCTGTTTTTT
>TRBV6-2/TRBV6-3|.|TRBJ2-7|.
CASSHRNYEQYF
TGTGCCAGCAGTCACCGGAACTACGAGCAGTACTTC
>TRBV11-2|few|TRBJ1-1|TRBD1
CASSEGQGIYTKTEAFF
TGTGCCAGCAGCGAAGGACAGGGGATTTATACGAAGACTGAAGCTTTCTTT
>TRBV2|few|TRBJ1-4|.
CASSEQGPGEKLFF
TGTGCCAGCAGCGAGCAGGGGCCGGGTGAAAAACTGTTTTTT
>TRBV19|.|TRBJ1-6|TRBD1
CASRNSGTANSPLHF
TGTGCCAGTAGGAACTCCGGGACAGCCAATTCACCCCTCCACTTT
>TRBV29-1|few|TRBJ2-7|.
CSVEDLGYEQYF
TGCAGCGTTGAAGATCTCGGATACGAGCAGTACTTC
>TRBV12-3/TRBV12-4|few|TRBJ2-7|.
CASSPRPVRYEQYF
TGTGCCAGCAGTCCCCGACCGGTTCGCTACGAGCAGTACTTC
>TRBV10-3|.|TRBJ1-5|TRBD1
CAISYRGGQPQHF
TGTGCCATCAGTTACAGGGGCGGTCAGCCCCAGCATTTT
>TRBV20-1|.|TRBJ1-1|.
CSARDGRGSTEAFF
TGCAGTGCTAGAGATGGCCGGGGTTCCACTGAAGCTTTCTTT
>TRBV4-3|.|TRBJ2-3|.
CASSQDGGAHTDTQYF
TGCGCCAGCAGCCAAGATGGTGGGGCCCACACAGATACGCAGTATTTT
>TRBV5-4|.|TRBJ1-4|.
CASSPALNEKLFF
TGTGCCAGCAGCCCAGCACTTAATGAAAAACTGTTTTTT
>TRBV7-9|few|TRBJ2-2|TRBD1
CASSLSRDRATGELFF
TGTGCCAGCAGCTTAAGTCGGGACAGGGCGACCGGGGAGCTGTTTTTT
>TRBV11-2|.|TRBJ2-3|.
CASSLEGGQKITDTQYF
TGTGCCAGCAGCTTAGAGGGGGGACAGAAAATAACAGATACGCAGTATTTT
>TRBV11-2|few|TRBJ2-7|TRBD2
CASSGGLADYEQYF
TGTGCCAGCAGCGGGGGACTAGCGGACTACGAGCAGTACTTC
>TRBV5-1|few|TRBJ2-5|TRBD2
CASSVGLQETQYF
TGCGCCAGCAGCGTGGGACTACAAGAGACCCAGTACTTC
>TRBV5-1|few|TRBJ2-5|TRBD2
CASSFLAGGQETQYF
TGCGCCAGCAGCTTCCTAGCGGGGGGGCAAGAGACCCAGTACTTC
>TRBV30|.|TRBJ2-7|TRBD1
CAWRPGTAYEQYF
TGTGCCTGGAGGCCCGGGACAGCCTACGAGCAGTACTTC
>TRBV5-6|few|TRBJ2-3|TRBD1
CASRETGERDTQYF
TGTGCCAGCAGAGAAACAGGGGAAAGGGATACGCAGTATTTT
>TRBV4-3|few|TRBJ1-1|.
CASSRNSNTEAFF
TGCGCCAGCAGCCGGAACTCGAACACTGAAGCTTTCTTT
>TRBV5-1|few|TRBJ1-5|TRBD1
CASSTGTGGNQPQHF
TGCGCCAGCAGCACTGGGACAGGGGGCAATCAGCCCCAGCATTTT
>TRBV18|.|TRBJ2-1|TRBD2
CASSPTSGVGNEQFF
TGTGCCAGCTCACCCACTAGCGGGGTTGGCAATGAGCAGTTCTTC
>TRBV3-1|few|TRBJ1-5|.
CASSQDLGGKPQHF
TGTGCCAGCAGCCAAGATCTGGGAGGGAAGCCCCAGCATTTT
>TRBV9|many|TRBJ2-5|.
CASGQQETQYF
TGTGCCAGCGGACAGCAAGAGACCCAGTACTTC
>TRBV12-3/TRBV12-4|.|TRBJ2-1|.
CASSLGGGRDEQFF
TGTGCCAGCAGTTTAGGTGGGGGCAGGGATGAGCAGTTCTTC
>TRBV9|.|TRBJ2-5|TRBD2
CASSWGGSQETQYF
TGTGCCAGCAGCTGGGGGGGAAGCCAAGAGACCCAGTACTTC